This is a list of T cell receptor beta chains from one sample in a study of blood T cells in healthy people across ages. TCRdb re-called the 5' RACE reads with MiXCR, one entry per CDR3 protein. The sample comprises 1,300,000 or so distinct CDR3 sequences, approximately 59% of which are singletons, and over 6.5% rests with the top ten. Sequenced material: blood. Source of these receptors: a man between 18 and 35 years old in good health. CDR3s include the opening cysteine and the closing phenylalanine or tryptophan. A D gene is named only where the DNA matches it firmly. Expanded clones are given a class, and other clones once, few, many or no size at all.

j_call	d_call	cdr3_length	clone_size	v_call	cdr3_aa	cdr3_nt
TRBJ1-5	TRBD1	14	.	TRBV6-5	CASRATGGNQPQHF	TGTGCCAGCAGGGCCACAGGGGGCAATCAGCCCCAGCATTTT
TRBJ2-3	.	13	few	TRBV6-6	CASSYGQYDTQYF	TGTGCCAGCAGTTACGGGCAGTATGATACGCAGTATTTT
TRBJ2-1	.	13	.	TRBV20-1	CSAREAGYNEQFF	TGCAGTGCTAGAGAGGCGGGCTACAATGAGCAGTTCTTC
TRBJ2-7	.	12	.	TRBV6-1	CASSGPSVEQYF	TGTGCCAGCAGTGGCCCCTCCGTCGAGCAGTACTTC
TRBJ1-5	.	15	.	TRBV6-5	CASRPTGSFYQPQHF	TGTGCCAGCAGGCCGACAGGTTCCTTTTATCAGCCCCAGCATTTT
TRBJ1-2	.	15	.	TRBV7-9	CASSLAGVPNYGYTF	TGTGCCAGCAGCTTAGCCGGGGTCCCTAACTATGGCTACACCTTC
TRBJ2-1	TRBD2	18	.	TRBV20-1	CSARSWTSGRMGHNEQFF	TGCAGTGCTAGGTCATGGACTAGCGGGAGGATGGGACACAATGAGCAGTTCTTC
TRBJ2-5	.	13	.	TRBV28	CASSLTDSGTQYF	TGTGCCAGCAGCCTGACCGACTCAGGGACCCAGTACTTC
TRBJ2-2	TRBD2	14	.	TRBV20-1	CSANGGGAYGELFF	TGCAGTGCTAACGGCGGGGGGGCGTACGGGGAGCTGTTTTTT
TRBJ1-5	.	15	.	TRBV25-1	CASSEGRRDNQPQHF	TGTGCCAGCAGTGAAGGGAGGCGGGACAATCAGCCCCAGCATTTT
TRBJ2-1	TRBD1	16	.	TRBV29-1	CSVEDLLGTGWNEQFF	TGCAGCGTTGAAGATCTTCTCGGGACAGGGTGGAATGAGCAGTTCTTC
TRBJ1-1	.	15	.	TRBV11-2	CASSLRIQGNTEAFF	TGTGCCAGCAGCTTAAGAATACAGGGGAACACTGAAGCTTTCTTT
TRBJ2-5	.	14	.	TRBV20-1	CSVGSGYSQETQYF	TGCAGCGTAGGAAGTGGGTATTCCCAAGAGACCCAGTACTTC
TRBJ2-7	.	15	.	TRBV9	CASSVGSVRVREQYF	TGTGCCAGCAGCGTAGGGTCGGTCAGGGTACGGGAGCAGTACTTC
TRBJ2-6	.	18	few	TRBV4-1	CASSQVGTGVSGANVLTF	TGCGCCAGCAGCCAAGTCGGAACAGGAGTCTCTGGGGCCAACGTCCTGACTTTC
TRBJ2-5	.	13	.	TRBV7-9	CASRPPGDETQYF	TGTGCCAGCAGACCTCCAGGGGATGAGACCCAGTACTTC
TRBJ2-2	.	13	.	TRBV11-2	CASSSVVTGELFF	TGTGCCAGCAGCTCAGTGGTTACCGGGGAGCTGTTTTTT
TRBJ2-3	TRBD2	16	.	TRBV7-2	CASSSPTSGPTDTQYF	TGTGCCAGCAGCAGCCCGACTAGCGGCCCCACAGATACGCAGTATTTT
TRBJ1-1	TRBD1	13	few	TRBV29-1	CSVEVDRDTEAFF	TGCAGCGTTGAAGTGGACAGGGACACTGAAGCTTTCTTT
TRBJ2-7	TRBD2	15	.	TRBV28	CASSLVLAGAYEQYF	TGTGCCAGCAGTTTAGTTCTAGCGGGAGCTTACGAGCAGTACTTC
TRBJ2-4	TRBD1	14	.	TRBV12-3/TRBV12-4	CASSQTTGENIQYF	TGTGCCAGCAGTCAAACTACAGGGGAAAACATTCAGTACTTC
TRBJ1-2	TRBD1	16	.	TRBV12-3/TRBV12-4	CASSEKGGGGIYGYTF	TGTGCCAGCAGCGAAAAAGGGGGCGGGGGTATATATGGCTACACCTTC
TRBJ2-3	TRBD2	17	.	TRBV7-2	CASSLDIGGVRTDTQYF	TGTGCCAGCAGCTTAGATATCGGGGGGGTCCGCACAGATACGCAGTATTTT
TRBJ2-1	TRBD2	15	once	TRBV5-1	CASIQGLAGNNEQFF	TGCGCCAGCATCCAGGGACTAGCGGGGAACAATGAGCAGTTCTTC
TRBJ2-5	.	16	once	TRBV7-9	CASSPQIGTSQETQYF	TGTGCCAGCAGCCCACAAATCGGGACGTCCCAAGAGACCCAGTACTTC
TRBJ2-7	TRBD1	16	.	TRBV20-1	CSASKPPGQGAYEQYF	TGCAGTGCTAGCAAACCTCCGGGACAGGGAGCCTACGAGCAGTACTTC
TRBJ2-7	TRBD1	15	.	TRBV6-1	CASSAGAGGIYEQYF	TGTGCCAGCAGTGCCGGGGCAGGGGGCATCTACGAGCAGTACTTC
TRBJ2-5	TRBD1	16	few	TRBV4-3	CASSQHTGARRGTQYF	TGCGCCAGCAGCCAACACACAGGGGCCCGCCGTGGGACCCAGTACTTC
TRBJ2-3	TRBD2	18	.	TRBV7-6	CASSLGTTLAGTTDTQYF	TGTGCCAGCAGCTTAGGAACGACTCTAGCGGGGACCACAGATACGCAGTATTTT
TRBJ2-3	.	16	.	TRBV6-6	CASPRWVSVSTDTQYF	TGTGCCAGTCCTCGGTGGGTTAGCGTTAGCACAGATACGCAGTATTTT
TRBJ2-3	.	14	few	TRBV4-3	CASSHPGWADTQYF	TGCGCCAGCAGCCATCCTGGCTGGGCAGATACGCAGTATTTT
TRBJ2-1	.	15	few	TRBV6-6	CASSSPSLAYNEQFF	TGTGCCAGCAGTTCCCCTAGTCTCGCCTACAATGAGCAGTTCTTC
TRBJ1-2	.	14	few	TRBV28	CASATDVANYGYTF	TGTGCCAGCGCCACCGACGTGGCTAACTATGGCTACACCTTC
TRBJ2-1	.	14	few	TRBV20-1	CSASGAEIWNEQFF	TGCAGTGCTAGCGGCGCAGAGATCTGGAATGAGCAGTTCTTC
TRBJ2-7	.	16	.	TRBV9	CASSVGIGASSYEQYF	TGTGCCAGCAGCGTAGGTATAGGGGCCTCTTCCTACGAGCAGTACTTC